The 30 T cell receptor beta chains below were found in one sample sequenced in a study of blood T cell repertoires in COVID-19. TCRdb's table, derived via immunoSEQ multiplex PCR, lists solely in-frame clones and lacks some. The sample contains around 250,000 clones, 65% to 85% of which appear only once. Sequencing used peripheral blood. The receptors were sampled from a man aged 40-50 years with active or convalescent COVID-19.

The rearrangement joins TRBV5-1 to TRBJ2-2; 11 positions match TRBD1. J was trimmed by 8 bases and V by 5 bases; bases with no gene match: 11. This CDR3 region has 16 residues. Looked up from germline, CDR1 is SGHRS and CDR2 is YFSETQ. CDR3 DNA: TGCGCCAGCAGACCACCGGGACAGGGGGTTGTAGGGGAGCTGTTTTTT. Translating gives CASRPPGQGVVGELFF.

The V call is TRBV4-2, the J call TRBJ1-2, with 8 bases lining up with TRBD1. Trimming took 0 bases from V and 4 from J; bases not matched to a gene: 4. CDR1 LGHNA and CDR2 YNFKEQ come from the germline V gene. There are 15 residues in the CDR3. CDR3 residues: CASSQEGQGSYGYTF. DNA of the CDR3: TGTGCCAGCAGCCAAGAAGGACAGGGAAGCTATGGCTACACCTTC.

The chain uses TRBV10-3 and TRBJ1-1; no definite D call. The CDR3 sequence is 14 residues long. Trimming removed 6 bases from V and 0 bases from J, with 11 bases in between. Looked up from germline, CDR1 is ENHRY and CDR2 is SYGVKD. The CDR3 bases are TGTGCCATCAGGCCCCCGGAGGTGAACACTGAAGCTTTCTTT. Protein: CAIRPPEVNTEAFF.

The rearrangement joins TRBV7-2 to TRBJ1-1; a weak D match, TRBD1 (5 bases). CDR1 and CDR2 from the germline V gene are SGHTA and FQGNSA. The CDR3 is made up of 14 amino acids. Trimming removed 0 bases from V and 11 bases from J, with 16 bases in between. DNA for the CDR3: TGTGCCAGCAGCTTAGCGCGAGGGGAGGGGACGGCTTTCTTT. This translates into CASSLARGEGTAFF.

The chain uses TRBV10-2 and TRBJ2-5, with 7 bases fitting TRBD2. This CDR3 is built from 17 residues. Germline V gene lookup returns CDR1 WSHSY and CDR2 SAAADI. Trimming took 0 bases from V and 2 from J; bases not matched to a gene: 9. In DNA, the CDR3 is TGCGCCAGCAGTGAGTCGCGGTGGGCTAGCGGACAAGAGACCCAGTACTTC. Translation gives CASSESRWASGQETQYF.

The chain's CDR3 is CASSSRQGFTTEAFF. Here the CDR3 DNA reads TGTGCCAGCAGTTCCCGACAGGGGTTTACCACTGAAGCTTTCTTT. The rearrangement uses TRBV6-6 and TRBJ1-1; 8 bases match TRBD1. The CDR3 has 15 amino acids. Looked up from germline, CDR1 is MNHNY and CDR2 is SVGAGI (reference sequence). Trimming took 4 bases from V and 4 from J; bases not matched to a gene: 8.

The chain has TRBV5-4 and TRBJ2-7, with TRBD2 identical over 10 bases. The CDR3 has 13 residues. V lost 6 bases, J lost 6 bases, and 6 bases stayed unmatched. Germline V gene sequence: CDR1 SGHNT, CDR2 YYREEE (reference sequence). The chain's CDR3 is CASTRTSGGEQYF. In DNA, the CDR3 is TGTGCCAGCACCCGGACTAGCGGAGGCGAGCAGTACTTC.

The chain recombines TRBV12-3 or TRBV12-4 with TRBJ2-3; no clear D. The V and J ends lost 3 bases and 10 bases respectively, with 11 bases between them. The length of the CDR3 is 12 residues. The chain's CDR3 is CASSFEATPQYF. The CDR3 bases are TGTGCCAGCAGTTTCGAAGCTACGCCGCAGTATTTT.

V gene TRBV6-6 combines with J gene TRBJ1-4; the match to TRBD1 covers 9 bases. CDR1 and CDR2 (germline): MNHNY, SVGAGI (reference sequence). The CDR3 extends over 15 amino acids. Germline trimming cut 4 bases from V and 7 bases from J; bases unmatched to any gene: 7. CDR3 region: CASSSRTGEREKLFF. CDR3 DNA sequence: TGTGCCAGCAGTTCGCGGACAGGGGAGCGTGAAAAACTGTTTTTT.

This clone was detected only a few times. The V call is TRBV12-5, the J call TRBJ2-2; 15 bases agree with TRBD2. Germline V gene data show CDR1 as LGHNT and CDR2 as FRNRAP. The CDR3 spans 17 residues. The ends lost 6 bases at V and 3 bases at J; junction bases unmatched: 5. For the CDR3, the DNA is TGTGCTAGTGGCCCGGGACTAGCGGGGGGAGACACCGGGGAGCTGTTTTTT. It yields the protein CASGPGLAGGDTGELFF.

The V call is TRBV30, the J call TRBJ2-7, with 7 bases fitting TRBD1. V was pared by 3 bases and J by 9 bases, with 5 bases of the junction left unmatched. Germline V lookup: CDR1 GTSNPN, CDR2 SVGIG (reference sequence). The CDR3 has 11 amino acids. CDR3 loop: CAWSAQGVQYF. The CDR3 DNA reads as TGTGCCTGGAGCGCCCAGGGGGTGCAGTACTTC.

The chain recombines TRBV6-4 with TRBJ1-2, with 9 bases that match TRBD1. J was trimmed by 3 bases and V by 2 bases; bases with no gene match: 10. The CDR3 has 17 amino acids. CDR1 is MRHNA and CDR2 is SNTAGT in the germline V gene. The CDR3 protein is CASSDPGGDRAHYGYTF. CDR3 nucleotide sequence: TGTGCCAGCAGTGACCCTGGTGGGGACAGGGCACACTATGGCTACACCTTC.

Here the CDR3 DNA reads TGTGCCAGTACCCCACCCCCCGGGACTAGCGGGCAAGAGACCCAGTACTTC. As protein: CASTPPPGTSGQETQYF. V and J are TRBV19 and TRBJ2-5, with 12 positions matching TRBD2. The CDR3 runs 17 residues. CDR1 is LNHDA, CDR2 SQIVND, per germline (reference sequence). Losses at the gene ends were 7 bases for V and 2 bases for J; bases not matched to a gene: 11.

The chain has TRBV7-2 and TRBJ1-3, with D perhaps TRBD1 (5 bases). Deletions cut 6 bases from V and 8 bases from J, with 17 bases between. Germline loops: CDR1 SGHTA, CDR2 FQGNSA. There are 14 residues in the CDR3. CDR3 residues: CASSPPPWGDTIYF. The CDR3 DNA is TGTGCCAGCAGTCCTCCCCCCTGGGGGGACACCATATATTTT.

The gene calls are TRBV27 and TRBJ2-7, with D perhaps TRBD2 (6 bases). V shed 3 bases and J shed 6 bases, with 9 bases lying between them. The CDR3 loop spans 12 amino acids. CDR1 and CDR2 (germline): MNHEY, SMNVEV (reference sequence). This chain's CDR3 is CASSLIGGEQYF. CDR3 in DNA: TGTGCCAGCAGTTTGATCGGGGGCGAGCAGTACTTC.

The chain employs TRBV19 and TRBJ2-1, with TRBD2 matching over 9 bases. CDR3 length: 14 amino acids. CDR1 is LNHDA and CDR2 is SQIVND in the germline V gene (reference sequence). The V and J ends lost 5 bases and 8 bases, in that order; junction bases with no gene match: 7. CDR3 bases: TGTGCCAGTAGTTTAGTAGCGGGAGAGGATGAGCAGTTCTTC. Encoded protein: CASSLVAGEDEQFF. Full variable domain (rest looked up from reference TRBV19 and TRBJ2-1): DGGITQSPKYLFRKEGQNVTLSCEQNLNHDAMYWYRQDPGQGLRLIYYSQIVNDFQKGDIAEGYSVSREKKESFPLTVTSAQKNPTAFYLCASSLVAGEDEQFFGPGTRLTVL.

This chain links TRBV3-1 (or the pseudogene TRBV3-2) with TRBJ2-3, with TRBD2 matching 10 bases. Per the germline V gene, CDR1 is LGHDT and CDR2 is YNNKEL (reference sequence). CDR3 length: 14 residues. The V gene end was trimmed by 4 bases and the J gene end by 5 bases; junction bases not matched to a gene: 3. The CDR3 DNA reads as TGTGCCAGCAGCCCGGGGACTAGCGTAGATACGCAGTATTTT. Amino acid sequence: CASSPGTSVDTQYF.

The chain couples TRBV5-1 to TRBJ1-1; D might be TRBD1 (5 bases). This CDR3 has 13 residues. Germline CDR1 is SGHRS and CDR2 is YFSETQ. Trimming removed 4 bases from V and 5 bases from J, with 12 bases in between. The CDR3 spells CASSDSFGTEAFF. DNA for the CDR3: TGCGCCAGCAGCGACAGCTTCGGGACTGAAGCTTTCTTT.

Only one count was recorded for this clone. The rearrangement links TRBV5-1 to TRBJ2-1; 7 positions match TRBD1. Trimming removed 1 base from V and 8 bases from J; junction bases left unmatched: 6. The CDR3 sequence is 14 residues long. Germline CDR1 reads SGHRS; CDR2 reads YFSETQ. CDR3 loop: CASSLTGDSDEQFF. The CDR3 nucleotides read TGCGCCAGCAGCTTGACAGGGGATTCAGATGAGCAGTTCTTC.

The rearrangement joins TRBV28 to TRBJ2-1; 9 bases agree with TRBD2. J gave up 13 bases and V 1 base, and 11 bases lay outside the gene matches. The V gene's germline CDR1 is MDHEN and CDR2 SYDVKM. The length of the CDR3 is 15 residues. CDR3 sequence reads: CASSLFAGGPDHQFF. DNA of the CDR3: TGTGCCAGCAGTTTATTTGCGGGAGGGCCCGATCATCAGTTCTTC.

The V gene is TRBV5-5, the J gene TRBJ2-5; 9 positions agree with TRBD2. CDR1 SGHKS and CDR2 YYEKEE come from the germline V gene (reference sequence). The CDR3 is 16 residues long. V shed 4 bases, J shed 5 bases, and the junction held 12 bases outside the gene matches. CDR3 sequence: CASSVGLASWGETQYF. The CDR3 region has the DNA TGTGCCAGCAGCGTGGGACTAGCATCTTGGGGGGAGACCCAGTACTTC.

This chain connects TRBV29-1 to TRBJ1-4, with 12 bases aligning to TRBD1. The J segment lost 6 bases and the V segment lost 6 bases, leaving 14 bases of the junction unmatched. Germline V gene data show CDR1 as SQVTM and CDR2 as ANQGSEA. The CDR3 runs to 17 residues. CDR3 sequence: CSVNTGTGGEDYEKLFF. The CDR3 DNA reads TGCAGCGTAAATACCGGGACAGGGGGCGAAGATTATGAAAAACTGTTTTTT.

This chain joins TRBV11-3 and TRBJ2-7; D might be TRBD2 (6 bases). V lost 4 bases to trimming and J lost 4 bases, with 17 bases between them. Germline-derived CDR1 and CDR2 are SGHNT and YENEEA. The CDR3 covers 15 residues. CDR3 nucleotides: TGTGCCAGCAGCTCCCGGGGGAATGCCCATTACGAGCAGTACTTC. It yields the protein CASSSRGNAHYEQYF.

This rearrangement joins TRBV25-1 to TRBJ2-4; 9 bases are shared with TRBD1. The J segment lost 7 bases and the V segment lost 1 base, leaving 5 bases of the junction unmatched. This CDR3 region has 15 residues. Germline V gene lookup returns CDR1 MGHDK and CDR2 SYGVNS. CDR3 protein: CASSESRDRENIQYF. The CDR3 DNA reads as TGTGCCAGCAGTGAATCAAGGGACAGGGAGAACATTCAGTACTTC.

V gene TRBV19 combines with J gene TRBJ2-2, with TRBD1 identical over 8 bases. There are 15 residues in the CDR3. Germline-derived CDR1 and CDR2 are LNHDA and SQIVND (reference sequence). V lost 7 bases and J lost 6; bases outside the gene matches: 10. CDR3 amino acids: CASKQGARVSGELFF. Written as DNA, the CDR3 is TGTGCCAGTAAGCAGGGGGCTCGAGTATCCGGGGAGCTGTTTTTT.

This chain links TRBV27 with TRBJ2-1, with 11 bases aligning to TRBD2. Per germline, CDR1 MNHEY and CDR2 SMNVEV (reference sequence). V lost 6 bases to trimming and J lost 8 bases; unmatched junction nucleotides: 9. The length of the CDR3 is 15 residues. Here the CDR3 DNA reads TGTGCCAGCAGAGTAGCGGGGGGGCCTTCGTATGAGCAGTTCTTC. Amino acid sequence: CASRVAGGPSYEQFF.

This chain uses TRBV3-1 (or the pseudogene TRBV3-2) with TRBJ1-1; TRBD1 agrees at 9 bases. The CDR3 runs 14 residues. Losses at the gene ends were 1 base for V and 5 bases for J; bases not matched to a gene: 2. Germline V CDR1 and CDR2: LGHDT, YNNKEL (reference sequence). CDR3 protein: CASSQGQGETEAFF. CDR3 DNA sequence: TGTGCCAGCAGCCAAGGACAGGGGGAGACTGAAGCTTTCTTT.

The V and J genes are TRBV19 and TRBJ1-3; D remains ambiguous. The CDR3 is 14 amino acids. Germline values: CDR1 LNHDA, CDR2 SQIVND (reference sequence). Trimming took off 10 bases at V and 2 bases at J, with 15 bases between the two ends. The CDR3 spells CATGGIMAGNTIYF. CDR3 coding DNA: TGTGCCACCGGCGGAATTATGGCTGGAAACACCATATATTTT. Combining the CDR3 with reference TRBV19 and TRBJ1-3 gives the whole variable domain DGGITQSPKYLFRKEGQNVTLSCEQNLNHDAMYWYRQDPGQGLRLIYYSQIVNDFQKGDIAEGYSVSREKKESFPLTVTSAQKNPTAFYLCATGGIMAGNTIYFGEGSWLTVV.

V is TRBV6-5 and J is TRBJ1-1; 7 bases agree with TRBD1. This CDR3 has 16 amino acids. J gave up 5 bases and V 0 bases, and 9 bases lay outside the gene matches. Germline V gene lookup returns CDR1 MNHEY and CDR2 SVGAGI. This CDR3 is CASSYSLTGALTEAFF. CDR3 DNA: TGTGCCAGCAGTTACTCCCTCACAGGGGCCCTGACTGAAGCTTTCTTT.

The rearrangement uses TRBV11-3 and TRBJ2-3; no definite D call. Deletions cut 0 bases from V and 3 bases from J, with 13 bases between. This CDR3 has 16 amino acids. Looked up from germline, CDR1 is SGHNT and CDR2 is YENEEA. The CDR3 loop is CASSLDLGHSTDTQYF. CDR3 sequence (DNA): TGTGCCAGCAGCTTAGATCTCGGCCACAGTACAGATACGCAGTATTTT.